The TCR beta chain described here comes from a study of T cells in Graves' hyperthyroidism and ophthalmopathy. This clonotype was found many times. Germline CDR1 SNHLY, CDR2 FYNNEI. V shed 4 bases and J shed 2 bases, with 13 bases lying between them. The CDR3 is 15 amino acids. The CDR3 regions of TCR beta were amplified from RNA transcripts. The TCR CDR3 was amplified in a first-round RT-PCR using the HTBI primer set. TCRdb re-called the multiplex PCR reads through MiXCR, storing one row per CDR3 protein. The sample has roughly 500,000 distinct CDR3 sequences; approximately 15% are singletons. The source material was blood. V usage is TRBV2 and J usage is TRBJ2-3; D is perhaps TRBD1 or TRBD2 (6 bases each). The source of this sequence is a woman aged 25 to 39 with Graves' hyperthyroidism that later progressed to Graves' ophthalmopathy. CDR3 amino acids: CASSAAEGVTDTQYF. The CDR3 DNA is TGTGCCAGCAGTGCAGCGGAGGGGGTCACAGATACGCAGTATTTT.